These T cell receptor beta chains were read from a single sample in a study of technical replicates of blood from a few donors. Clones were read by immunoSEQ multiplex PCR, and TCRdb kept only the in-frame ones, dropping some. The data show about 59,000 clones, with over 85% seen just once and roughly 4% held by the top ten. The sample consisted of PBMCs. The receptors come from a human donor in good health. Some clones in this sample may be carry-over from other donors' samples. Both conserved end residues are part of each CDR3. D genes are given only for firm matches. Clone size is not always given. Where it is, it says once, few, many or a class for expanded clones.

J: TRBJ1-2; size: .; D: .; V: TRBV4-2; DNA: TGTGCCAGCAGCCAGGGTGGGGAGACCTATGGCTACACCTTC; CDR3: CASSQGGETYGYTF
J: TRBJ2-7; size: .; D: TRBD1; V: TRBV14; DNA: TGTGCCAGCAGCTCAGGGGACAGGAGCTCCTACGAGCAGTACTTC; CDR3: CASSSGDRSSYEQYF
J: TRBJ2-1; size: .; D: TRBD2; V: TRBV6-1; DNA: TGTGCCAGCACCGATAGCGGGAGATCCTACAATGAGCAGTTCTTC; CDR3: CASTDSGRSYNEQFF
J: TRBJ1-2; size: .; D: .; V: TRBV25-1; DNA: TGTGCCAGCGCTGTGGGGTCCGGGATATATGGCTACACCTTC; CDR3: CASAVGSGIYGYTF
J: TRBJ1-1; size: .; D: TRBD1; V: TRBV5-6; DNA: TGTGCCAGCACCTTCGACAGGGCCAACACTGAAGCTTTCTTT; CDR3: CASTFDRANTEAFF
J: TRBJ2-1; size: .; D: .; V: TRBV5-6; DNA: TGTGCCAGCAGCAGGGGAGGGGGACCCTACAATGAGCAGTTCTTC; CDR3: CASSRGGGPYNEQFF
J: TRBJ1-2; size: .; D: TRBD1; V: TRBV10-3; DNA: TGTGCCATCACGGGAGGGGGCACTAACTATGGCTACACCTTC; CDR3: CAITGGGTNYGYTF
J: TRBJ2-3; size: .; D: .; V: TRBV5-1; DNA: TGCGCCAGCAGCTTGGGCCCTTCAGGGGAAGGAGATACGCAGTATTTT; CDR3: CASSLGPSGEGDTQYF
J: TRBJ1-3; size: .; D: .; V: TRBV10-3; DNA: TGTGCCATCGGCGTGACAAGTGACTCTGGAAACACCATATATTTT; CDR3: CAIGVTSDSGNTIYF
J: TRBJ2-1; size: .; D: .; V: TRBV5-1; DNA: TGCGCCAGCACCCGGGGGTCTACGTCCTACAATGAGCAGTTCTTC; CDR3: CASTRGSTSYNEQFF
J: TRBJ2-3; size: .; D: TRBD2; V: TRBV27; DNA: TGTGCCAGCAGTCCGACTAGCGGGAGGTTGGGCACAGATACGCAGTATTTT; CDR3: CASSPTSGRLGTDTQYF
J: TRBJ2-7; size: .; D: .; V: TRBV6-5; DNA: TGTGCCAGCAGTTTTGGACGGGGAGGCACCTACGAGCAGTACTTC; CDR3: CASSFGRGGTYEQYF
J: TRBJ1-2; size: few; D: TRBD1; V: TRBV7-2; DNA: TGTGCCAGCAGCTTAGATAAGACAGGGACTAACTATGGCTACACCTTC; CDR3: CASSLDKTGTNYGYTF
J: TRBJ2-1; size: .; D: TRBD2; V: TRBV5-1; DNA: TGCGCCAGCAGCTTGGGACTAGCGTTCAATGAGCAGTTCTTC; CDR3: CASSLGLAFNEQFF
J: TRBJ1-2; size: .; D: .; V: TRBV18; DNA: TGTGCCAGCTCAAAGGACACCGGCGGCTATGGCTACACCTTC; CDR3: CASSKDTGGYGYTF
J: TRBJ2-3; size: few; D: TRBD2; V: TRBV7-2; DNA: TGTGCCAGCAGCCCTCTCCCGACTAGCTCCAGCACAGATACGCAGTATTTT; CDR3: CASSPLPTSSSTDTQYF
J: TRBJ2-1; size: .; D: TRBD2; V: TRBV2; DNA: TGTGCCAGCCGCAGATCCCTAGCGGGAGCCTACAATGAGCAGTTCTTC; CDR3: CASRRSLAGAYNEQFF
J: TRBJ1-4; size: .; D: .; V: TRBV30; DNA: TGTGCCTGGAGGAAAGCCAGGGCTGCAACTAATGAAAAACTGTTTTTT; CDR3: CAWRKARAATNEKLFF
J: TRBJ1-2; size: .; D: TRBD1; V: TRBV18; DNA: TGTGCCAGCTCGCCCGGACAGGGGGGCTATGGCTACACCTTC; CDR3: CASSPGQGGYGYTF
J: TRBJ2-7; size: once; D: .; V: TRBV2; DNA: TGTGCCAGCAGTCTACAGCTTCTGGGCCCCTACGAGCAGTACTTC; CDR3: CASSLQLLGPYEQYF
J: TRBJ1-2; size: few; D: .; V: TRBV19; DNA: TGTGCCAGTAGTATCCCCGCAGAAACCTATGGCTACACCTTC; CDR3: CASSIPAETYGYTF
J: TRBJ2-2; size: .; D: TRBD2; V: TRBV4-3; DNA: TGCGCCAGCAGCCGGGGGGCAGCGGGAGGCAACACCGGGGAGCTGTTTTTT; CDR3: CASSRGAAGGNTGELFF
J: TRBJ2-3; size: .; D: .; V: TRBV12-1; DNA: TGTGCCAGCAGCTTTCCCTCCAGCGTTCGCACAGATACGCAGTATTTT; CDR3: CASSFPSSVRTDTQYF
J: TRBJ2-5; size: once; D: .; V: TRBV11-3; DNA: TGTGCCAGCAGCCTATATGGGGGGTCAGAGACCCAGTACTTC; CDR3: CASSLYGGSETQYF
J: TRBJ2-2; size: .; D: .; V: TRBV7-2; DNA: TGTGCCAGCAGCCGCTGGGGCCCCACCACCGGGGAGCTGTTTTTT; CDR3: CASSRWGPTTGELFF
J: TRBJ2-3; size: .; D: TRBD1; V: TRBV4-3; DNA: TGCGCCAGCAGCCAATTCAGGACAGGGGGTTCGGATACGCAGTATTTT; CDR3: CASSQFRTGGSDTQYF
J: TRBJ2-6; size: .; D: TRBD1; V: TRBV29-1; DNA: TGCAGCACAAACAGGGGGCGAGGGGCCAACGTCCTGACTTTC; CDR3: CSTNRGRGANVLTF
J: TRBJ2-5; size: .; D: .; V: TRBV6-5; DNA: TGTGCCAGCACCCACAGGCAGAGGATCGAGACCCAGTACTTC; CDR3: CASTHRQRIETQYF
J: TRBJ1-2; size: once; D: TRBD1; V: TRBV7-3; DNA: TGTGCCAGCAGCCCGACAGGGGCAGATGGCTACACCTTC; CDR3: CASSPTGADGYTF
J: TRBJ1-3; size: .; D: .; V: TRBV7-2; DNA: TGTGCCAGCAGCTTAAGAGCCACTGACACCATATATTTT; CDR3: CASSLRATDTIYF
J: TRBJ2-1; size: .; D: TRBD2; V: TRBV7-9; DNA: TGTGCCAGCAGCCCGGCCGGGACTAGTGGCAATGAGCAGTTCTTC; CDR3: CASSPAGTSGNEQFF
J: TRBJ1-6; size: few; D: .; V: TRBV2; DNA: TGTGCCAGCAGTGAAGAGGGGAGGAGGGGATCACCCCTCCACTTT; CDR3: CASSEEGRRGSPLHF
J: TRBJ2-3; size: .; D: .; V: TRBV7-2; DNA: TGTGCCAGCAGCTTACGCAGGGGCACAGATACGCAGTATTTT; CDR3: CASSLRRGTDTQYF
J: TRBJ2-7; size: .; D: TRBD2; V: TRBV10-3; DNA: TGTGCCATCAGGGTAGCGGGAGGCCAGGCCTACGAGCAGTACTTC; CDR3: CAIRVAGGQAYEQYF
J: TRBJ2-5; size: .; D: .; V: TRBV7-2; DNA: TGTGCCAGCAGCTTAGTTAAACGGGGGTTCCAAGAGACCCAGTACTTC; CDR3: CASSLVKRGFQETQYF
J: TRBJ1-2; size: .; D: .; V: TRBV7-2; DNA: TGTGCCAGCAGCTTACTGGGTCAGGGCGGTGGCTACACCTTC; CDR3: CASSLLGQGGGYTF
J: TRBJ1-2; size: .; D: .; V: TRBV20-1; DNA: TGCAGTGCTAGCAGGGGCCGGGGCTACACCTTC; CDR3: CSASRGRGYTF
J: TRBJ2-1; size: .; D: TRBD2; V: TRBV6-6; DNA: TGTGCCAGCAGCCCCCTAGCGGGACGCTCCTACAATGAGCAGTTCTTC; CDR3: CASSPLAGRSYNEQFF
J: TRBJ2-1; size: .; D: .; V: TRBV5-1; DNA: TGCGCCAGCAGCTCCGCGGGTGGTTACAATGAGCAGTTCTTC; CDR3: CASSSAGGYNEQFF
J: TRBJ1-6; size: .; D: .; V: TRBV9; DNA: TGTGCCAGCAGCGTAGATCAGGGGCCGGGGTTGTCACCCCTCCACTTT; CDR3: CASSVDQGPGLSPLHF
J: TRBJ1-6; size: .; D: .; V: TRBV6-1; DNA: TGTGCCAGCAGTGAGCGCCAGGGGACCTCACCCCTCCACTTT; CDR3: CASSERQGTSPLHF
J: TRBJ1-2; size: .; D: .; V: TRBV15; DNA: TGTGCCACCAGCAGATATTACCCGGGAAGAGGCTATGGCTACACCTTC; CDR3: CATSRYYPGRGYGYTF
J: TRBJ2-1; size: .; D: TRBD1; V: TRBV18; DNA: TGTGCCAGCTCAGCATCGGGACAGGGGGCCGCGGAGTTCTTC; CDR3: CASSASGQGAAEFF
J: TRBJ1-2; size: .; D: TRBD1; V: TRBV19; DNA: TGTGCCAGTAGTACGGCCACCGGGACAGACTATGGCTACACCTTC; CDR3: CASSTATGTDYGYTF
J: TRBJ2-3; size: .; D: TRBD1; V: TRBV2; DNA: TGTGCCAGCACCTACTGGACAGGGGCCACAGATACGCAGTATTTT; CDR3: CASTYWTGATDTQYF
J: TRBJ2-5; size: .; D: TRBD2; V: TRBV5-4; DNA: TGTGCCAGCAGCTCGTCAATGGGTGCGGGGGGAGAGACCCAGTACTTC; CDR3: CASSSSMGAGGETQYF